These T cell receptor beta chains were read from a single sample in a study of shared clonotypes between healthy human individuals. The assay was immunoSEQ multiplex PCR, and TCRdb's table has in-frame clones only and misses some. The data show about 1 million clones, about 80% seen once. The sample was memory CD4+ T cells sorted from blood. These receptors came from a man younger than 35 in good health. The CDR3 runs from the conserved cysteine through the conserved F or W.

j_gene: TRBJ2-3
v_gene: TRBV7-2
CDR3aa: CASSSGLAGRTDTQYF

j_gene: TRBJ2-7
v_gene: TRBV11-2
CDR3aa: CASSLSLAASYEQYF

j_gene: TRBJ1-2
v_gene: TRBV6-1
CDR3aa: CASSRGTGVAYGYTF

j_gene: TRBJ2-1
v_gene: TRBV11-3
CDR3aa: CASSTGNMELEQFF

j_gene: TRBJ2-5
v_gene: TRBV5-1
CDR3aa: CASSPGNGQETQYF

j_gene: TRBJ1-2
v_gene: TRBV12-5
CDR3aa: CASGFRQGDRYYGYTF

j_gene: TRBJ1-6
v_gene: TRBV9
CDR3aa: CASSGTVRGGAYNSPLHF

j_gene: TRBJ2-7
v_gene: TRBV9
CDR3aa: CASSPLASLSYEQYF

j_gene: TRBJ2-1
v_gene: TRBV18
CDR3aa: CASSPSTGSYNEQFF

j_gene: TRBJ1-1
v_gene: TRBV19
CDR3aa: CASSRNRNTEAFF

j_gene: TRBJ1-5
v_gene: TRBV5-1
CDR3aa: CASRQGSNQPQHF

j_gene: TRBJ1-1
v_gene: TRBV7-9
CDR3aa: CASSLGGENTEAFF

j_gene: TRBJ2-1
v_gene: TRBV30
CDR3aa: CAWSVGQSYNEQFF

j_gene: TRBJ1-6
v_gene: TRBV7-2
CDR3aa: CASSLDRVSPLHF

j_gene: TRBJ1-4
v_gene: TRBV2
CDR3aa: CASGTPSTGMATNEKLFF

j_gene: TRBJ1-1
v_gene: TRBV6-1
CDR3aa: CASRVDRGGAFF

j_gene: TRBJ2-1
v_gene: TRBV10-3
CDR3aa: CAISWDRVNEQFF

j_gene: TRBJ1-4
v_gene: TRBV9
CDR3aa: CASSVGLQDNGEKLFF

j_gene: TRBJ1-2
v_gene: TRBV19
CDR3aa: CASSIGGSVTYGYTF

j_gene: TRBJ2-2
v_gene: TRBV27
CDR3aa: CASSLSLPTGELFF

j_gene: TRBJ1-2
v_gene: TRBV6-5
CDR3aa: CASRGDRGHGYTF

j_gene: TRBJ1-5
v_gene: TRBV27
CDR3aa: CASSPGNSNQPQHF

j_gene: TRBJ2-1
v_gene: TRBV4-3
CDR3aa: CASSQDSLNEQFF

j_gene: TRBJ2-2
v_gene: TRBV11-3
CDR3aa: CASSLVGWNNTGELFF

j_gene: TRBJ2-6
v_gene: TRBV4-1
CDR3aa: CASSQGGGFGANVLTF

j_gene: TRBJ2-7
v_gene: TRBV19
CDR3aa: CAITDRGYEQYF

j_gene: TRBJ1-2
v_gene: TRBV19
CDR3aa: CASSIENTVRGYTF

j_gene: TRBJ2-2
v_gene: TRBV25-1
CDR3aa: CASSEGRGGGAGELFF

j_gene: TRBJ2-5
v_gene: TRBV6-5
CDR3aa: CATGLAGETQYF

j_gene: TRBJ2-1
v_gene: TRBV25-1
CDR3aa: CASSTRRNEQFF

j_gene: TRBJ1-2
v_gene: TRBV19
CDR3aa: CASSSRQGRDYGYTF

j_gene: TRBJ1-5
v_gene: TRBV28
CDR3aa: CAGRGGGAGNQPQHF

j_gene: TRBJ2-1
v_gene: TRBV7-9
CDR3aa: CASSLRGSSYNEQFF

j_gene: TRBJ2-7
v_gene: TRBV25-1
CDR3aa: CASIYEQYF

j_gene: TRBJ2-5
v_gene: TRBV2
CDR3aa: CASSETSGGETQYF

j_gene: TRBJ2-1
v_gene: TRBV25-1
CDR3aa: CASSGLGGGYNEQFF

j_gene: TRBJ2-3
v_gene: TRBV6-5
CDR3aa: CASQSRGLRTDTQYF

j_gene: TRBJ2-3
v_gene: TRBV2
CDR3aa: CASSAQGSDTQYF

j_gene: TRBJ2-7
v_gene: TRBV30
CDR3aa: CAWSVKQGYYEQYF

j_gene: TRBJ2-7
v_gene: TRBV14
CDR3aa: CASSQISYEQYF

j_gene: TRBJ1-1
v_gene: TRBV19
CDR3aa: CASTNLGDGSTEAFF

j_gene: TRBJ2-1
v_gene: TRBV6-5
CDR3aa: CASSYLRQGNEQFF

j_gene: TRBJ2-1
v_gene: TRBV5-1
CDR3aa: CASSLRTTGEQFF

j_gene: TRBJ2-1
v_gene: TRBV27
CDR3aa: CASSPYPRRAGGYNEQFF

j_gene: TRBJ1-4
v_gene: TRBV6-5
CDR3aa: CASADSGANEKLFF

j_gene: TRBJ2-7
v_gene: TRBV5-4
CDR3aa: CASSSTGGGDEQYF

j_gene: TRBJ1-3
v_gene: TRBV7-8
CDR3aa: CASSSDRVAGNTIYF

j_gene: TRBJ2-7
v_gene: TRBV7-9
CDR3aa: CASSVSRGQASYEQYF

j_gene: TRBJ2-2
v_gene: TRBV2
CDR3aa: CASSSRDRRGTGELFF

j_gene: TRBJ2-7
v_gene: TRBV6-6
CDR3aa: CASSYRAYYEQYF

j_gene: TRBJ2-6
v_gene: TRBV6-1
CDR3aa: CASSGANVLTF